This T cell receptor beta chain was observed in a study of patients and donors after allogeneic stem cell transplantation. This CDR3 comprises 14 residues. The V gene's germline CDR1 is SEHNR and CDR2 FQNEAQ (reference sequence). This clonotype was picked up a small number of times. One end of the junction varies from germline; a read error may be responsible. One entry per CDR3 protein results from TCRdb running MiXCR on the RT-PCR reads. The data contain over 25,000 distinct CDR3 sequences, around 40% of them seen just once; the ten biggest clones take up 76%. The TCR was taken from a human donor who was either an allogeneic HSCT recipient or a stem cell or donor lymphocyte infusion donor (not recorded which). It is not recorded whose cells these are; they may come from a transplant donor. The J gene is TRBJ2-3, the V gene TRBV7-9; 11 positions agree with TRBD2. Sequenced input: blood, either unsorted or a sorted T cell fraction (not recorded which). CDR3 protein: CASILAGGPDTQYF. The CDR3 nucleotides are TGTGCCAGCATCTTAGCGGGGGGGCCCGATACGCAGTATTTT.